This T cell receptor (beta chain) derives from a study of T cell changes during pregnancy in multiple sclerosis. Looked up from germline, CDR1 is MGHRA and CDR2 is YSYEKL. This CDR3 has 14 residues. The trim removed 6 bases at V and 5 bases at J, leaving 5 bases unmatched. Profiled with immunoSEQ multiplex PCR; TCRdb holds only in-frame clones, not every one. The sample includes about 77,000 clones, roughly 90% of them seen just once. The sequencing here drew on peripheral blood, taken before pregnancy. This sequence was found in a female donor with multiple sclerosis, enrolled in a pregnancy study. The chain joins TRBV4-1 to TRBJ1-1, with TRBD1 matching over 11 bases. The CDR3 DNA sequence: TGCGCCAGCAGTGGACAGGGGGCATGGACTGAAGCTTTCTTT. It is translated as CASSGQGAWTEAFF.